Detailed here is one T cell receptor beta chain. The sample belongs to a study of T cells in Graves' hyperthyroidism and ophthalmopathy. The CDR3 consists of 14 residues. Germline lookup yields CDR1 SGHAT and CDR2 FQDESV (reference sequence). V was pared by 3 bases and J by 6 bases, with 15 bases between. Amplification targeted TCR beta CDR3 regions from RNA transcripts. The study used the HTBI primer set for a first-round RT-PCR of the TCR CDR3. TCRdb used MiXCR to reprocess the multiplex PCR reads, holding one entry per CDR3 protein. Of hundreds of thousands of distinct CDR3 sequences listed, roughly 14% are singletons.

The rearrangement links TRBV11-1 to TRBJ2-7, with no clear D. This sequence was found in a middle-aged woman with Graves' ophthalmopathy. Sequencing used blood. The CDR3 sequence is CASSFNSPSREQYF. The CDR3, as DNA: TGTGCCAGCAGCTTTAACTCTCCTTCGCGCGAGCAGTACTTC.